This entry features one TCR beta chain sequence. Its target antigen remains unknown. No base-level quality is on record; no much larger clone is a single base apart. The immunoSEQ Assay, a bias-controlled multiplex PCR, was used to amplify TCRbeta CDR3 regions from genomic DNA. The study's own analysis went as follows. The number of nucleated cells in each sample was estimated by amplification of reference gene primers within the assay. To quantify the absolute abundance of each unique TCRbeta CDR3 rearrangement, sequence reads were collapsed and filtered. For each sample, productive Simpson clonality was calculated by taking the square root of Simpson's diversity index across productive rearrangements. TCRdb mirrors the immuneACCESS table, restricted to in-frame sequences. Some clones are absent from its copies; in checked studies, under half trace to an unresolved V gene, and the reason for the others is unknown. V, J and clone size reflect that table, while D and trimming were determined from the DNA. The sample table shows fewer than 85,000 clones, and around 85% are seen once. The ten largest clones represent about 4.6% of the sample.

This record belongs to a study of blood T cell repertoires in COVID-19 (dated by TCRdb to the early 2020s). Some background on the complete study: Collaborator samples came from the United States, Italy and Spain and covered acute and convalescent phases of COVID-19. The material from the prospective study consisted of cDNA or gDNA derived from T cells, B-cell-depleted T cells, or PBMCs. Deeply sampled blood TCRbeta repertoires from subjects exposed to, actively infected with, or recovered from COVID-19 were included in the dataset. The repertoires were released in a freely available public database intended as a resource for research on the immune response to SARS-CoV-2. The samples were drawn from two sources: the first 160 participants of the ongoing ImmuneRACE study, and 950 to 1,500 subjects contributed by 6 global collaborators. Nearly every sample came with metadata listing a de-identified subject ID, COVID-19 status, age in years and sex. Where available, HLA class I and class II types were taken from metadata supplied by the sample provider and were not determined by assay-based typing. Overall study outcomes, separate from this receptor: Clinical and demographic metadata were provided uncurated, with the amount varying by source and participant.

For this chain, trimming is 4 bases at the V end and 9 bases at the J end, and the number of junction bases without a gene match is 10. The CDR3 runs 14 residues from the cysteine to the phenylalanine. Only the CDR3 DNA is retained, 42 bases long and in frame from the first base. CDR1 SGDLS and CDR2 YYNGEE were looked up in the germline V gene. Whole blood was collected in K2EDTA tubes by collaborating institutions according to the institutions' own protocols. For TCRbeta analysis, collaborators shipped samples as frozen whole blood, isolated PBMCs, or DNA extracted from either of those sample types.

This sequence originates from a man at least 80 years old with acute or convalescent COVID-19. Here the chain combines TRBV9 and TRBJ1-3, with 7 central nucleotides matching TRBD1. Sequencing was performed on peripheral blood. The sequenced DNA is TGTGCCAGCAGCCCGTCTGGACAGGTCGCCACCATATATTTT. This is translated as CASSPSGQVATIYF.